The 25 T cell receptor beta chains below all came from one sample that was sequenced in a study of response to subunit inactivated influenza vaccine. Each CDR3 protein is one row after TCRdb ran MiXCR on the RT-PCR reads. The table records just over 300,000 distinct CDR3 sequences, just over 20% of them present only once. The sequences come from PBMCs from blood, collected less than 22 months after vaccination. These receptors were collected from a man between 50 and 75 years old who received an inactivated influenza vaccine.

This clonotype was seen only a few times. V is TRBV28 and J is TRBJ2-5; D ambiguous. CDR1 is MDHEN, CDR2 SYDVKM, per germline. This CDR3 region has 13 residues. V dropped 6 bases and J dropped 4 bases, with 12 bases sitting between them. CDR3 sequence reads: CASRRPTGETQYF. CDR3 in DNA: TGTGCCAGCAGGAGACCGACGGGAGAGACCCAGTACTTC.

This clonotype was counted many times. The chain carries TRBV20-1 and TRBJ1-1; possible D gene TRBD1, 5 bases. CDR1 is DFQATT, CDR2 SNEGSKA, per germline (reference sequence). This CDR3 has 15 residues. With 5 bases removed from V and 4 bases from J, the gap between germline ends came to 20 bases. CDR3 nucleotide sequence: TGCAGTGCTCGCGAATTTTTGTGGGGGGGCACTGAAGCTTTCTTT. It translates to CSAREFLWGGTEAFF.

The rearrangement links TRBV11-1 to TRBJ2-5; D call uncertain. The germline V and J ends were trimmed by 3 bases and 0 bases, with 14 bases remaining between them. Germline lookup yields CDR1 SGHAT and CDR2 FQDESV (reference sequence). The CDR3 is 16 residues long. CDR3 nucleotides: TGTGCCAGCAGCTTTCGGGTCATTAAGTACCAAGAGACCCAGTACTTC. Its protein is CASSFRVIKYQETQYF.

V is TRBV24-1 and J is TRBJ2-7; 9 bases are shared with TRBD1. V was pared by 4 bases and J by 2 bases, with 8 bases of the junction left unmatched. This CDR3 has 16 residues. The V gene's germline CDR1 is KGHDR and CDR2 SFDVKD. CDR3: CATSEGTGKFTYEQYF. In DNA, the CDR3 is TGTGCCACCAGTGAAGGGACAGGGAAATTCACCTACGAGCAGTACTTC.

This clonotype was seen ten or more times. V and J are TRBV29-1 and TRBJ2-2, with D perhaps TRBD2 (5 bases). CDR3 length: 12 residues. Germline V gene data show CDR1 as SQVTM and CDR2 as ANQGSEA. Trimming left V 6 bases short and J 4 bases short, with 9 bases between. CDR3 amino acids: CSVREGTGELFF. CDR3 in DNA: TGCAGCGTCCGTGAGGGCACCGGGGAGCTGTTTTTT.

The chain's CDR3 is CATSDFAGNGYTF. The CDR3 DNA follows: TGTGCCACCAGTGATTTCGCGGGTAATGGCTACACCTTC. The chain has TRBV24-1 and TRBJ1-2; D is ambiguous. The CDR3 consists of 13 residues. Germline V gene lookup returns CDR1 KGHDR and CDR2 SFDVKD. The V gene lost 1 base and the J gene lost 6 bases, with 8 bases spanning the gap.

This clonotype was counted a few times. CDR3 nucleotide sequence: TGTGCCAGCACTCCCCGGACAGGGAGTACCGGGGAGCTGTTTTTT. This sequence encodes CASTPRTGSTGELFF. This sequence joins TRBV3-1 and TRBJ2-2; 8 bases match TRBD1. Germline V gene data show CDR1 as LGHDT and CDR2 as YNNKEL (reference sequence). After removal of 7 bases from V and 5 bases from J, the junction contained 9 bases not matched to a gene. CDR3 size: 15 residues.

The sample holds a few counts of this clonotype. CDR3: CASSQESRAVADTIYF. The DNA for the CDR3 is TGCGCCAGCAGCCAAGAAAGCAGGGCCGTTGCGGACACCATATATTTT. The chain combines TRBV4-3 with TRBJ1-3; possibly TRBD1 for D (5 bases). Germline values: CDR1 LGHNA, CDR2 YSLEER. The length of the CDR3 is 16 residues. Between the trimmed V and J ends, which lost 0 bases and 8 bases, there was a span of 17 bases.

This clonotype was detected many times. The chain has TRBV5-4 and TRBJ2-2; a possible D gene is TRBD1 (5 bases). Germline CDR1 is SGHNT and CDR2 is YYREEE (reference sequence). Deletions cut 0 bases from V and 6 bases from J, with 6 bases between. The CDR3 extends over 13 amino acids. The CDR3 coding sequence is TGTGCCAGCAGCTTGGTAGGGGCCGGGGAGCTGTTTTTT. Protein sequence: CASSLVGAGELFF.

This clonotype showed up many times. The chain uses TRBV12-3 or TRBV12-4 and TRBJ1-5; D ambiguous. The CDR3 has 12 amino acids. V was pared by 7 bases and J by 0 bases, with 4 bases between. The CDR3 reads CASKDSNQPQHF. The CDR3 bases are TGTGCCAGCAAGGATAGCAATCAGCCCCAGCATTTT.

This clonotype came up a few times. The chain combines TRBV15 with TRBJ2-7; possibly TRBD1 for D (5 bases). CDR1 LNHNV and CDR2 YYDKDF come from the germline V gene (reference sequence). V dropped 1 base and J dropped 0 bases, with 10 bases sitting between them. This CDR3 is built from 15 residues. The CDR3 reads CATSRGQQGSYEQYF. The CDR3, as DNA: TGTGCCACCAGCAGAGGACAGCAAGGCTCCTACGAGCAGTACTTC. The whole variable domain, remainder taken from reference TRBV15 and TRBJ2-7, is DAMVIQNPRYQVTQFGKPVTLSCSQTLNHNVMYWYQQKSSQAPKLLFHYYDKDFNNEADTPDNFQSRRPNTSFCFLDIRSPGLGDTAMYLCATSRGQQGSYEQYFGPGTRLTVT.

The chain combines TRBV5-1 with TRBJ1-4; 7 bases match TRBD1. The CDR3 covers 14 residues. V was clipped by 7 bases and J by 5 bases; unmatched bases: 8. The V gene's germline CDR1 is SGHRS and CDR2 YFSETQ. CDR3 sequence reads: CASGPGQPNEKLFF. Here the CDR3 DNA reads TGCGCCAGCGGACCGGGACAGCCGAATGAAAAACTGTTTTTT.

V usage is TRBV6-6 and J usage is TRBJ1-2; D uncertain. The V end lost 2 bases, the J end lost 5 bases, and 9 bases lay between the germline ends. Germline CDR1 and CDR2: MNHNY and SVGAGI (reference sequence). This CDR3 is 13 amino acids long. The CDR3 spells CASSYDGLYGYTF. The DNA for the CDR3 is TGTGCCAGCAGTTACGACGGGCTATATGGCTACACCTTC.

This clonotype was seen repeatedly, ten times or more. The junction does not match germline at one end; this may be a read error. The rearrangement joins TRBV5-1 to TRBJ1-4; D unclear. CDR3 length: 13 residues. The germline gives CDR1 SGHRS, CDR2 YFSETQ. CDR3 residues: CASSLGPNEKLFF. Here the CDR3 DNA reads TGTGCCAGCAGCTTAGGCCCTAATGAAAAACTGTTTTTT.

CDR3 region: CSVDSGGSGYTF. The CDR3, as DNA: TGCAGCGTTGATTCAGGGGGCTCTGGCTACACCTTC. The chain is built from TRBV29-1 and TRBJ1-2; 8 bases are a match to TRBD1. Germline-derived CDR1 and CDR2 are SQVTM and ANQGSEA. This CDR3 has 12 amino acids. V trimming: 3 bases; J trimming: 7 bases; junction bases outside the gene matches: 4.

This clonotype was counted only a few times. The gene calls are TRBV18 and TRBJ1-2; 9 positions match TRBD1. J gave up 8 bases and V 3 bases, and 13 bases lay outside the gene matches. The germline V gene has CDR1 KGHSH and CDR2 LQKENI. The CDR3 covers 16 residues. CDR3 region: CASSPSNGQGRDGYTF. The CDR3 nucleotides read TGTGCCAGCTCACCCTCAAACGGACAGGGGCGGGACGGCTACACCTTC.

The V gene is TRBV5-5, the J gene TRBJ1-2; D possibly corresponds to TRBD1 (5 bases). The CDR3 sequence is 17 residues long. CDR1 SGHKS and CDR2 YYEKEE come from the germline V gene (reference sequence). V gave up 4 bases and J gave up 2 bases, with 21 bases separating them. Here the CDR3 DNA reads TGTGCCAGCAGCCCCCTCAGGGCCTCCAGGGAGAACTATGGCTACACCTTC. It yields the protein CASSPLRASRENYGYTF.

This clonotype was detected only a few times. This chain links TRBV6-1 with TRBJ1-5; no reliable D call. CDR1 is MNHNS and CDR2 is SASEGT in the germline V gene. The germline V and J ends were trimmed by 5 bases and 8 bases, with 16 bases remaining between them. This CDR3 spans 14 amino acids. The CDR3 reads CASSTDRVEEPQHF. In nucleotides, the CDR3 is TGTGCCAGCAGTACGGACCGGGTAGAAGAGCCCCAGCATTTT.

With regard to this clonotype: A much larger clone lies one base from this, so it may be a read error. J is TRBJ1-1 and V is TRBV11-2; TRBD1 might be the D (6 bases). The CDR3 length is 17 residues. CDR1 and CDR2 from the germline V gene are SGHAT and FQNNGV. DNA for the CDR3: TGTGCCAGCAGCTTAGATAACAACAGGGCTACAAAGACTGCAGCTTTCTTT. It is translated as CASSLDNNRATKTAAFF.

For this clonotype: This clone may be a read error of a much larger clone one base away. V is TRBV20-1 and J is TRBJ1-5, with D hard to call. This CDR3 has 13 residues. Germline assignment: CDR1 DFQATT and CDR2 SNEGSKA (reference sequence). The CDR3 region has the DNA TGCAGTGCTAGAGTCGACCGCAATCAGACCCAGCATTTT. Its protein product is CSARVDRNQTQHF.

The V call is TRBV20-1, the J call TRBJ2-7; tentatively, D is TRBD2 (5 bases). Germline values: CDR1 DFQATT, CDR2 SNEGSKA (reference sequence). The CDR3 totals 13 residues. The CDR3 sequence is CSPSSGNSYEQYF. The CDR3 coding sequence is TGCAGCCCATCTTCGGGAAACTCCTACGAGCAGTACTTC.

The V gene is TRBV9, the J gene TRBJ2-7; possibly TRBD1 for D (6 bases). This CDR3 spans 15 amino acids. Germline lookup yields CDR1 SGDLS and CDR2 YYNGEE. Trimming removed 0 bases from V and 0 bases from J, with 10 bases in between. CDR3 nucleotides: TGTGCCAGCAGCGTAGGGGACATGCTCTCCTACGAGCAGTACTTC. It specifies CASSVGDMLSYEQYF.

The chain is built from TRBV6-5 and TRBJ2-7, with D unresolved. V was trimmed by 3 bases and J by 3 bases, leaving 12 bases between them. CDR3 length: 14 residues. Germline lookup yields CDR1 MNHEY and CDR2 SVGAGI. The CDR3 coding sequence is TGTGCCAGCAGTTATTCCCCGGAGAACTACGAGCAGTACTTC. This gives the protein CASSYSPENYEQYF.

CDR3 sequence reads: CSASWRGSWNEQFF. CDR3 sequence (DNA): TGCAGTGCTAGTTGGAGGGGCTCCTGGAATGAGCAGTTCTTC. The chain carries TRBV20-1 and TRBJ2-1; D might be TRBD2 (6 bases). Looked up from germline, CDR1 is DFQATT and CDR2 is SNEGSKA (reference sequence). The germline V and J ends were trimmed by 3 bases and 7 bases, with 16 bases remaining between them. The CDR3 is 14 residues long.

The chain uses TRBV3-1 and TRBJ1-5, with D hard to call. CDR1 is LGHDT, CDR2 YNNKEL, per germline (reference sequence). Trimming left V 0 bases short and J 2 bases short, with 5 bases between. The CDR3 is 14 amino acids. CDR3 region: CASSQDVGNQPQHF. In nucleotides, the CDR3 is TGTGCCAGCAGCCAAGATGTGGGCAATCAGCCCCAGCATTTT.